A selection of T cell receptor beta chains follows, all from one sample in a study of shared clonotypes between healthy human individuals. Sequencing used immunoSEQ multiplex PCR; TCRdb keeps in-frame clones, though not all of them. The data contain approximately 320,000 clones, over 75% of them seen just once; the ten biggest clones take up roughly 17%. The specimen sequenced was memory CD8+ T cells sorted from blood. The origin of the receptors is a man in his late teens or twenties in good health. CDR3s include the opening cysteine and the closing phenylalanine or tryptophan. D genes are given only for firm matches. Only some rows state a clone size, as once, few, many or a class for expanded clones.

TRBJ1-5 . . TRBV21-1 CASTEQGAGQPQHF TGTGCCAGCACCGAACAGGGGGCTGGGCAGCCCCAGCATTTT
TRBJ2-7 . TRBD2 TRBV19 CASSSLAGTYEQYF TGTGCCAGTAGCTCACTAGCGGGAACGTACGAGCAGTACTTC
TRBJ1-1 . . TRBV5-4 CASSSTVNTEAFF TGTGCCAGCAGCTCGACGGTGAACACTGAAGCTTTCTTT
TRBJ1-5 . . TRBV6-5 CASSPDILRPQHF TGTGCCAGCAGTCCGGACATCCTAAGGCCCCAGCATTTT
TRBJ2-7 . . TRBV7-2 CASSGLVDEQYF TGTGCCAGCAGCGGGCTTGTAGACGAGCAGTACTTC
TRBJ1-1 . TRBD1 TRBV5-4 CASSLEDRPQAFF TGTGCCAGCAGCTTGGAGGACAGGCCCCAAGCTTTCTTT
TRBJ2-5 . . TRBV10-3 CAISEPEVPETQYF TGTGCCATCAGTGAGCCGGAGGTTCCAGAGACCCAGTACTTC
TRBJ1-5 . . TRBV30 CAWSTLRVSNQPQHF TGTGCCTGGAGTACCCTCAGGGTTAGCAATCAGCCCCAGCATTTT
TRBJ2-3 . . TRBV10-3 CAISGPHGGTDTQYF TGTGCCATCAGTGGGCCCCATGGGGGAACAGATACGCAGTATTTT
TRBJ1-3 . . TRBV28 CASSFRGRAGNTIYF TGTGCCAGCAGTTTTAGGGGAAGAGCTGGAAACACCATATATTTT
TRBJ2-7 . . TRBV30 CAWSHRVRYEQYF TGTGCCTGGAGTCACAGGGTTCGCTACGAGCAGTACTTC
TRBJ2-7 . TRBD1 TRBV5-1 CASSRTGGEQYF TGCGCCAGCAGTAGGACAGGGGGCGAGCAGTACTTC
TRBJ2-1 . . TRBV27 CASSFTGTGGVNEQFF TGTGCCAGCAGTTTCACCGGGACTGGAGGAGTCAATGAGCAGTTCTTC
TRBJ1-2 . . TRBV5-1 CASSVTADRRSWGYTF TGCGCCAGCAGCGTCACGGCGGACAGACGAAGTTGGGGCTACACCTTC
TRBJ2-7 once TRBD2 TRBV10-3 CAISSGGTYEQYF TGTGCCATCAGTTCGGGAGGCACCTACGAGCAGTACTTC
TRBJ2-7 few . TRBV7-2 CASSLGVGVSYEQYF TGTGCCAGCAGCTTAGGAGTCGGGGTGTCCTACGAGCAGTACTTC
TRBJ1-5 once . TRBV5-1 CASSLRDSNQPQHF TGCGCCAGCAGCCTCAGGGATAGCAATCAGCCCCAGCATTTT
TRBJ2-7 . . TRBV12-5 CASGPFGPQYEQYF TGTGCTAGTGGGCCCTTCGGCCCGCAATACGAGCAGTACTTC
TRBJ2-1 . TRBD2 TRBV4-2 CASSQEGGLAGGQGQFF TGTGCCAGCAGCCAAGAAGGTGGACTAGCGGGAGGTCAGGGACAGTTCTTC
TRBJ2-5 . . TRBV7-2 CASSLGVWWLRGETQYF TGTGCCAGCAGCTTAGGCGTCTGGTGGCTAAGGGGGGAGACCCAGTACTTC
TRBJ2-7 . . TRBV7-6 CASSLASAYEQYF TGTGCCAGCAGCTTGGCTAGCGCCTACGAGCAGTACTTC
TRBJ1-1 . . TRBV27 CASSLVYGTATEAFF TGTGCCAGCAGTTTAGTTTACGGCACGGCCACTGAAGCTTTCTTT
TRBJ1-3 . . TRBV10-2 CASSHRSNSGNTIYF TGCGCCAGCAGTCACAGGTCAAACTCTGGAAACACCATATATTTT